The rows below give T cell receptor beta chains drawn from one sample of a study of T cell responses to AZD1222 COVID-19 vaccine. Assay: immunoSEQ multiplex PCR; the TCRdb copy retains only in-frame clones and omits some. The repertoire includes 100,000 to 150,000 clones, around nine tenths of them detected once, and 0.9% to 1.3% sits in the top ten. Source: peripheral blood, taken 28 days after the second AZD1222 dose. Source of these receptors: an adult who received the AZD1222 COVID-19 vaccine. CDR3s include the opening cysteine and the closing phenylalanine or tryptophan. A D gene is named only where the DNA matches it firmly. Expanded clones are given a class, and other clones once, few, many or no size at all.

clone_size,d_call,v_call,j_call,cdr3_nt,cdr3_aa
.,.,TRBV10-3,TRBJ2-3,TGTGCCATCAGTGGGAGCCAGACAGTCACAGATACGCAGTATTTT,CAISGSQTVTDTQYF
.,TRBD2,TRBV3-1/TRBV3-2,TRBJ2-5,TGTGCCAGCAGCCGGGGGACTAGGGGGGAGACCCAGTACTTC,CASSRGTRGETQYF
.,TRBD2,TRBV28,TRBJ2-7,TGTGCCAGCAGTTTCCGCAGGGCGGGGGACGAGCAGTACTTC,CASSFRRAGDEQYF
once,.,TRBV24-1,TRBJ2-1,TGTGCCACCAGTGATCCCGGGACAACCGGCAATGAGCAGTTCTTC,CATSDPGTTGNEQFF
.,.,TRBV29-1,TRBJ2-3,TGCAGCGTTGAAGGAGGGTATTTT,CSVEGGYF
.,TRBD1,TRBV6-5,TRBJ1-1,TGTGCCAGCAGCATAGGACAGGGGTTGAACACTGAAGCTTTCTTT,CASSIGQGLNTEAFF
.,.,TRBV7-3,TRBJ2-3,TGTGCCAGCAGCTTAACGCCCGGGGAGGGGGTCACAGATACGCAGTATTTT,CASSLTPGEGVTDTQYF
.,.,TRBV19,TRBJ1-6,TGTGCCAGTAGTATGGGTGGTTTTATCTCCTATAATTCACCCCTCCACTTT,CASSMGGFISYNSPLHF
.,.,TRBV9,TRBJ1-1,TGTGCCAGCAGCGTAACAGGCGGGCCTGAAGCTTTCTTT,CASSVTGGPEAFF
.,.,TRBV5-5,TRBJ1-2,TGTGCCAGCAGCTTGTTAGGAGGCTACACCTTC,CASSLLGGYTF
.,.,TRBV30,TRBJ1-4,TGTGCCGGAAAACAGGGAACTAATGAAAAACTGTTTTTT,CAGKQGTNEKLFF
.,TRBD1,TRBV28,TRBJ1-5,TGTGCCAGCAGTAGGGACAGGACCGATCAGCCCCAGCATTTT,CASSRDRTDQPQHF
.,TRBD1,TRBV7-8,TRBJ2-2,TGTGCCAGCAGCCCCGTGGCAGGGGGAAACACCGGGGAGCTGTTTTTT,CASSPVAGGNTGELFF
.,.,TRBV19,TRBJ1-6,TGTGCCAGTAGCCAGACAGCTTCCTATAATTCACCCCTCCACTTT,CASSQTASYNSPLHF
.,.,TRBV2,TRBJ1-5,TGTGCCAGCACCTTGGGGGGTAGCAATCAGCCCCAGCATTTT,CASTLGGSNQPQHF
.,.,TRBV10-3,TRBJ1-4,TGTGCCATCAGCGGTGGGTTGGATGAAAAACTGTTTTTT,CAISGGLDEKLFF
.,.,TRBV18,TRBJ2-1,TGTGCCAGCTCACCACTAGGTGAGAGTGAGCAGTTCTTC,CASSPLGESEQFF
.,TRBD1,TRBV5-5,TRBJ1-2,TGTGCCAGCAGCTTGGAGACAGGGGCCCTAAACTATGGCTACACCTTC,CASSLETGALNYGYTF
once,.,TRBV21-1,TRBJ2-3,TGTGCCAGCAGCACGGTTCGGGCGGGAGACCCACAGCCGGATACGCAGTATTTT,CASSTVRAGDPQPDTQYF